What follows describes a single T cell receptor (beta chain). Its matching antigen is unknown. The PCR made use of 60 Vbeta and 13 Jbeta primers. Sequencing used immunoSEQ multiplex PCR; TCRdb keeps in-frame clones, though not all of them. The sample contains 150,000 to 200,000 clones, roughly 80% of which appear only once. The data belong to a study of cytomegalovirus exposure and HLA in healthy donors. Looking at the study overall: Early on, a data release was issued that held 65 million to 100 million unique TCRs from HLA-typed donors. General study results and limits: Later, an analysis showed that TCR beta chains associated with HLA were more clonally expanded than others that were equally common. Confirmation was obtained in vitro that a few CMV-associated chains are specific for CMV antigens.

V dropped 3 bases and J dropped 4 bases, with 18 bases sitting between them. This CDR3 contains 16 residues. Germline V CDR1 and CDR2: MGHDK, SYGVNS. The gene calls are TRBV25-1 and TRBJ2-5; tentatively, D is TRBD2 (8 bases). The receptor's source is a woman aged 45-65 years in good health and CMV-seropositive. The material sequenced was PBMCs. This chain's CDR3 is CASSERGRGVGETQYF. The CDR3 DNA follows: TGTGCCAGCAGTGAGAGGGGGCGGGGGGTTGGAGAGACCCAGTACTTC.